The 22 T cell receptor beta chains given below trace back to one sample, sequenced in a study of beta chain features in type 1 diabetes. Investigators reverse transcribed all isolated RNA, so they sequenced expressed TCRB transcripts. The method was immunoSEQ multiplex PCR; TCRdb's version includes in-frame clones alone and lacks a portion of them. Of about 360,000 clones listed, around 12% are singletons. These receptors' antigens are unknown. Findings and limits, study-wide: People with Type 1 diabetes carried modestly yet significantly shorter TCRB CDR3s in all four CD4+ subsets.

The specimen was naive CD4+ T cells from blood. These receptors were collected from a woman aged 18-29 years with type 1 diabetes.

This clone turned up a few times. The chain links TRBV4-3 to TRBJ2-7; possible D gene TRBD1, 7 bases. V gave up 0 bases and J gave up 2 bases, with 17 bases separating them. This CDR3 is built from 17 residues. From germline, CDR1 is LGHNA and CDR2 YSLEER. This chain's CDR3 is CASSQDEGGDRTYEQYF. The DNA of the CDR3 is TGCGCCAGCAGCCAAGATGAAGGCGGGGACAGAACCTACGAGCAGTACTTC.

The chain's CDR3 is CASSTTLAGGRYEQYF. The DNA for the CDR3 is TGTGCCAGCAGCACTACCTTAGCGGGAGGTCGGTACGAGCAGTACTTC. The chain links TRBV7-2 to TRBJ2-7; 10 bases are a match to TRBD2. From germline, CDR1 is SGHTA and CDR2 FQGNSA. V lost 5 bases and J lost 4; bases outside the gene matches: 11. The CDR3 sequence is 16 residues long.

This chain uses TRBV6-6 with TRBJ2-5; a possible D gene is TRBD1 (6 bases). Trimming removed 7 bases from V and 5 bases from J, with 17 bases in between. The CDR3 runs to 14 residues. Germline V gene sequence: CDR1 MNHNY, CDR2 SVGAGI (reference sequence). The CDR3 region has the DNA TGTGCCAGCAACGACAGGACTCTGGGGGAGACCCAGTACTTC. Translation: CASNDRTLGETQYF.

The chain links TRBV30 to TRBJ1-2, with TRBD1 matching 7 bases. Germline assignment: CDR1 GTSNPN and CDR2 SVGIG (reference sequence). This CDR3 region has 13 residues. Trimming took 0 bases from V and 12 from J; bases not matched to a gene: 10. The CDR3 is CAWSVSLEGAHTF. Written as DNA, the CDR3 is TGTGCCTGGAGTGTCTCCCTGGAGGGGGCCCACACCTTC.

A few counts support this clone. Here the CDR3 reads CASSSAREGGYTF. As DNA, the CDR3 is TGTGCCAGCTCCTCCGCCAGGGAAGGAGGCTACACCTTC. The chain uses TRBV18 and TRBJ1-2; a possible D gene is TRBD1 (5 bases). There are 13 residues in the CDR3. Trimming stripped 6 bases from V and 8 bases from J, with 16 bases between. From germline, CDR1 is KGHSH and CDR2 LQKENI.

In its sample, this clone was seen a few times. J is TRBJ1-4 and V is TRBV25-1; 7 positions match TRBD1. V lost 5 bases and J lost 0; bases outside the gene matches: 6. The CDR3 consists of 16 residues. Germline CDR1 MGHDK, CDR2 SYGVNS. The CDR3 reads CASSPSGTATNEKLFF. The CDR3 DNA follows: TGTGCCAGCAGTCCTTCCGGGACAGCAACTAATGAAAAACTGTTTTTT.

This clone has just a few counts. The same CDR3 also results from other DNA sequences found in this sample. The J gene is TRBJ2-3, the V gene TRBV7-9, with D hard to call. This CDR3 spans 12 amino acids. CDR1 SEHNR and CDR2 FQNEAQ come from the germline V gene (reference sequence). Trimming took 5 bases from V and 1 from J, leaving 4 bases between them. The DNA of the CDR3 is TGTGCCAGCAGCCCGGGCACAGATACGCAGTATTTT. Translating gives CASSPGTDTQYF.

This clone was counted a few times. CDR3 amino acids: CASSIATVRTEAFF. CDR3 in DNA: TGTGCCAGTAGTATAGCGACAGTACGCACTGAAGCTTTCTTT. The rearrangement links TRBV19 to TRBJ1-1; weak D call: TRBD1 (5 bases). There are 14 residues in the CDR3. The germline V and J ends were trimmed by 1 base and 4 bases, with 10 bases remaining between them. Per germline, CDR1 LNHDA and CDR2 SQIVND (reference sequence).

This clone showed up just a few times. The chain employs TRBV11-2 and TRBJ2-5; the D gene is possibly TRBD2 (7 bases). There are 15 residues in the CDR3. Trimming pared 5 bases from V and 2 bases from J, leaving 15 bases between. Germline CDR1 and CDR2: SGHAT and FQNNGV. The CDR3 protein is CASSPPGGRQETQYF. The CDR3 coding sequence is TGTGCCAGCAGCCCACCGGGGGGCCGACAAGAGACCCAGTACTTC.

The DNA of the CDR3 is TGTGCCAGCAGCTTGGACGGACTAGGTCGCCAGGGCATCCTCTATGGCTACACCTTC. Translating it yields CASSLDGLGRQGILYGYTF. The genes are TRBV5-6 and TRBJ1-2; TRBD1 might be the D (5 bases). The ends were cut back, 0 bases at V and 4 bases at J, with 25 bases in the middle. Germline CDR1 SGHDT, CDR2 YYEEEE. The length of the CDR3 is 19 residues.

This clone was detected a few times. The chain employs TRBV5-4 and TRBJ2-5; 8 positions match TRBD1. Germline V CDR1 and CDR2: SGHNT, YYREEE (reference sequence). V was pared by 5 bases and J by 2 bases, with 8 bases of the junction left unmatched. The CDR3 totals 15 residues. The DNA for the CDR3 is TGTGCCAGCAGGAGAGGACAGGGCGTTCAAGAGACCCAGTACTTC. It translates to CASRRGQGVQETQYF.

This clone was seen more than once but under ten times. The chain couples TRBV7-9 to TRBJ1-2; no reliable D call. Trimming pared 1 base from V and 13 bases from J, leaving 19 bases between. CDR3 length: 14 residues. Per the germline V gene, CDR1 is SEHNR and CDR2 is FQNEAQ (reference sequence). CDR3 coding DNA: TGTGCCAGCAGCTTAGATGTTGGGAGACGGGCTCCCACCTTC. The encoded protein is CASSLDVGRRAPTF.

This clone was seen only a few times. The chain carries TRBV7-2 and TRBJ2-1; 7 nucleotides line up with TRBD2. Unmatched junction bases numbered 7, after V lost 3 bases and J lost 8 bases. This CDR3 is 14 amino acids long. Germline V gene sequence: CDR1 SGHTA, CDR2 FQGNSA. The CDR3 DNA is TGTGCCAGCAGCTTTCGGACTAGTTCTCATGAGCAGTTCTTC. This encodes CASSFRTSSHEQFF. The whole variable domain, filled in from reference TRBV7-2 and TRBJ2-1, reads GAGVSQSPSNKVTEKGKDVELRCDPISGHTALYWYRQSLGQGLEFLIYFQGNSAPDKSGLPSDRFSAERTGGSVSTLTIQRTQQEDSAVYLCASSFRTSSHEQFFGPGTRLTVL.

This clone has just a few counts. The chain couples TRBV19 to TRBJ2-1; D perhaps matches TRBD2 (5 bases). With 7 bases removed from V and 12 bases from J, the gap between germline ends came to 16 bases. This CDR3 is 12 amino acids long. In germline, CDR1 is LNHDA, CDR2 SQIVND (reference sequence). The CDR3: CASTSRGISQFF. As DNA, the CDR3 is TGTGCCAGTACGAGTAGAGGGATCTCGCAGTTCTTC.

This clone has a handful of counts. Here the CDR3 reads CAAQAGATNEKLFF. Written as DNA, the CDR3 is TGTGCCGCCCAAGCCGGTGCAACTAATGAAAAACTGTTTTTT. The rearrangement links TRBV30 to TRBJ1-4; no clear D. The V gene's germline CDR1 is GTSNPN and CDR2 SVGIG (reference sequence). V lost 8 bases to trimming and J lost 0 bases, with 13 bases between them. The CDR3 is made up of 14 amino acids.

The chain couples TRBV5-6 to TRBJ1-2, with TRBD1 matching over 8 bases. The V and J ends lost 4 bases and 9 bases, in that order; junction bases with no gene match: 8. This CDR3 is 13 amino acids long. Germline lookup yields CDR1 SGHDT and CDR2 YYEEEE. The CDR3 protein is CASSKGQGWSYTF. CDR3 coding DNA: TGTGCCAGCAGCAAAGGACAGGGTTGGAGCTACACCTTC.

The chain recombines TRBV6-5 with TRBJ2-7; 8 bases agree with TRBD1. Germline V CDR1 and CDR2: MNHEY, SVGAGI. The CDR3 covers 13 residues. The V segment lost 8 bases and the J segment 3 bases; nucleotides outside the gene matches: 6. The CDR3 spells CASARDRSYEQYF. In DNA form, the CDR3 reads TGTGCCAGCGCGAGGGACAGGAGCTACGAGCAGTACTTC.

The sample holds a few counts of this clone. The V gene is TRBV30, the J gene TRBJ2-7; tentative D call: TRBD1 (6 bases). CDR3 length: 14 residues. Germline V gives CDR1 GTSNPN, CDR2 SVGIG (reference sequence). V lost 1 base and J lost 6, with 16 bases in between. CDR3 region: CAWSADRRGPEQYF. The DNA for the CDR3 is TGTGCCTGGAGTGCAGACAGGCGAGGTCCCGAGCAGTACTTC.

This clone showed up just a few times. The same CDR3 is also encoded by other DNA sequences in this sample. V and J are TRBV9 and TRBJ2-3, with D uncertain. V was cut by 1 base and J by 0 bases, with 3 bases left in between. Per germline, CDR1 SGDLS and CDR2 YYNGEE. This CDR3 comprises 13 residues. CDR3 residues: CASSVTSTDTQYF. The CDR3 region has the DNA TGTGCCAGCAGCGTAACTAGCACAGATACGCAGTATTTT.

The J gene is TRBJ1-1, the V gene TRBV5-6, with D unclear. The CDR3 contains 12 residues. V was trimmed by 0 bases and J by 4 bases, leaving 4 bases between them. CDR1 is SGHDT, CDR2 YYEEEE, per germline. In DNA, the CDR3 is TGTGCCAGCAGCTTGGATCTCACTGAAGCTTTCTTT. Its translation: CASSLDLTEAFF. Variable domain in full (rest from reference TRBV5-6 and TRBJ1-1): DAGVTQSPTHLIKTRGQQVTLRCSPKSGHDTVSWYQQALGQGPQFIFQYYEEEERQRGNFPDRFSGHQFPNYSSELNVNALLLGDSALYLCASSLDLTEAFFGQGTRLTVV.

V is TRBV29-1 and J is TRBJ2-1; D call uncertain. The CDR3 is 12 amino acids. Trimming cost V 7 bases and J 8 bases, with 15 bases left between them. The germline CDR1 and CDR2 sequences are SQVTM and ANQGSEA. CDR3 sequence: CSASLVEHEQFF. The DNA of the CDR3 is TGCAGCGCCTCTCTAGTAGAGCATGAGCAGTTCTTC.

A few counts support this clone. The V and J genes are TRBV6-6 and TRBJ2-7; perhaps TRBD2 as D (5 bases). Germline-derived CDR1 and CDR2 are MNHNY and SVGAGI (reference sequence). The V and J ends lost 5 bases and 2 bases respectively, with 10 bases between them. The CDR3 runs to 13 residues. The CDR3 region has the DNA TGTGCCAGCAGTGCGACGGGAACCTACGAGCAGTACTTC. Translating it yields CASSATGTYEQYF.